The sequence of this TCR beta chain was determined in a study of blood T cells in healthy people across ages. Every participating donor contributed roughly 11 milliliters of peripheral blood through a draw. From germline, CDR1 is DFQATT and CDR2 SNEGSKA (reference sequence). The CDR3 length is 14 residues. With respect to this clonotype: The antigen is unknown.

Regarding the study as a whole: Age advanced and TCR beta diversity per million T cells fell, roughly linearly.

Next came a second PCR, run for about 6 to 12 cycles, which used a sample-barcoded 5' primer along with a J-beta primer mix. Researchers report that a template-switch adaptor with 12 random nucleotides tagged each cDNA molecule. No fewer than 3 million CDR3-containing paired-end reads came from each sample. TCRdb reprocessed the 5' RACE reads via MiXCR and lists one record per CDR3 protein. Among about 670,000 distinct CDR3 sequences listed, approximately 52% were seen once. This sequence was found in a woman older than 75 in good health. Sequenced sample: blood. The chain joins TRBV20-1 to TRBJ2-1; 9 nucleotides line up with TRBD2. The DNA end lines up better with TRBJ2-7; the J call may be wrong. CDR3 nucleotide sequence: TGCAGTGCTAGGACTAGCGGCTCCTACAATGAGCAGTACTTC. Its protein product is CSARTSGSYNEQYF.